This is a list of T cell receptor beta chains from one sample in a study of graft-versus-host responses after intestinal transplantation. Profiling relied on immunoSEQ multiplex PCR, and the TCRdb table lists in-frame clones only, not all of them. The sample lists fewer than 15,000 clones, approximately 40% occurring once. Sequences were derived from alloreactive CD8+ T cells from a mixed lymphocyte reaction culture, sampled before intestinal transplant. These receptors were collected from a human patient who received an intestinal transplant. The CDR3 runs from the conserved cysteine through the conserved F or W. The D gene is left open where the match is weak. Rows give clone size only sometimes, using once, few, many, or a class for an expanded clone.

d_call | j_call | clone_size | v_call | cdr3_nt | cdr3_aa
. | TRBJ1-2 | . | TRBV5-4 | TGTGCCAGCAGCTTGGGGGGACATTCTGGCTACACCTTC | CASSLGGHSGYTF
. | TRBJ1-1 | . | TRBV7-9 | TGTGCCAGCAGCTTGGAGGAAGACACTGAAGCTTTCTTT | CASSLEEDTEAFF
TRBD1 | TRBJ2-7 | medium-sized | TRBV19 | TGTGCCAGTAGTTTCGGACAGGGGAACTACGAGCAGTACTTC | CASSFGQGNYEQYF
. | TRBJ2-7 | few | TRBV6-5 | TGTGCCAGTTCCGCATGGCGACTCGAGCAGTACTTC | CASSAWRLEQYF
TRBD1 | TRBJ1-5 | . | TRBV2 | TGTGCCAGCTCCAGGGGGTTCCAATCAGGGCCCCAGCATTTT | CASSRGFQSGPQHF
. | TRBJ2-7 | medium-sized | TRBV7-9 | TGTGCCAGCAGCCACGACAGCACTAACTACGAGCAGTACTTC | CASSHDSTNYEQYF
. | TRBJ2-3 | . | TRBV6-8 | TGTGCCAGCAGTACGTCTAGCACAGATACGCAGTATTTT | CASSTSSTDTQYF
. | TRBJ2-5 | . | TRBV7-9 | TGTGCCAGCAGCTCCCTCTTGGGAGAGACCCAGTACTTC | CASSSLLGETQYF
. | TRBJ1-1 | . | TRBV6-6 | TGTGCCACGGCCTTTGAGAACACTGAAGCTTTCTTT | CATAFENTEAFF
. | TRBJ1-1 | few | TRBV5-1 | TGCGCCAGCAGGTGGGGGGGGTGGTACACTGAAGCTTTCTTT | CASRWGGWYTEAFF
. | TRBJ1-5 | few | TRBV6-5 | TGTGCCAGCAGTTACGGGGGCGGACAGCCCCAGCATTTT | CASSYGGGQPQHF
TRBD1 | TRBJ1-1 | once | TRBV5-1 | TGCGCCAGCAGCCCTCGACAGGGGAGATTAGTAAACACTGAAGCTTTCTTT | CASSPRQGRLVNTEAFF
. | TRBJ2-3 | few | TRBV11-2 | TGTGCCAGCAGCTTCTTCCGGGAAACCTCCGCTGCAGCCAATACGCAGTATTTT | CASSFFRETSAAANTQYF
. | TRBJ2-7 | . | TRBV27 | TGTGCCAGCAGTTCCCAGTACGAGCAGTACTTC | CASSSQYEQYF
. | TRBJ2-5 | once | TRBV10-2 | TGCGCCAGCAGTGAAAGTCTTTTCGGTGGCTGGGAAAAAGAGACCCAGTACTTC | CASSESLFGGWEKETQYF
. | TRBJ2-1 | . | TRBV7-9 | TGTGCCAGCAGCGCCGGAAATGAGCAGTTCTTC | CASSAGNEQFF
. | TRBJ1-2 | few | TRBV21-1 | TGTGCCAGCAGGAAAGGTCGGCAGGGGGATGGCTACACCTTC | CASRKGRQGDGYTF
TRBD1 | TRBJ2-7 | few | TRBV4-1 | TGCGCCAGCAGCATGAGGGACAGTAGCTCCTACGAGCAGTACTTC | CASSMRDSSSYEQYF
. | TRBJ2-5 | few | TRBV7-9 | TGTGCCAGCAGCCTTAGTAGTAGAGAGACCCAGTACTTC | CASSLSSRETQYF
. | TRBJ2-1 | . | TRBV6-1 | TGTGCCAGCAGTTCGTATGAGCAGTTCTTC | CASSSYEQFF
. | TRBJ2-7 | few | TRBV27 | TGTGCCAGCAGCCTGGGGCCGATTTACGAGCAGTACTTC | CASSLGPIYEQYF
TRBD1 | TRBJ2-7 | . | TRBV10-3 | TGTGCCATCAGTGAAAGTATTGCGGGACAGGGTTGGAGCTCCTACGAGCAGTACTTC | CAISESIAGQGWSSYEQYF